Listed below are T cell receptor beta chains from one sample, sequenced in a study of early T cells in non-severe SARS-CoV-2 infection. TCRdb analysed the 5' RACE reads with MiXCR anew, one entry per CDR3 protein. The sample records roughly 64,000 distinct CDR3 sequences, 10% to 15% being singletons. The sequencing sample was made of whole blood. The origin of the receptors is an adult who was a healthcare worker with PCR-confirmed SARS-CoV-2 infection or an uninfected control (not recorded which). CDR3s include the opening cysteine and the closing phenylalanine or tryptophan. The D gene is left open where the match is weak. Size is omitted from some rows. Given values are once, few, many or a class for expanded clones.

J gene: TRBJ2-3
V gene: TRBV5-6
D gene: TRBD2
clone size: many
CDR3 protein: CASSYWGVPGLANKVDTQYF
CDR3 DNA: TGTGCCAGCAGCTATTGGGGCGTCCCGGGACTAGCGAATAAGGTGGATACGCAGTATTTT

J gene: TRBJ2-5
V gene: TRBV3-1
D gene: NA
clone size: NA
CDR3 protein: CASSQVRETQYF
CDR3 DNA: TGTGCCAGCAGCCAAGTTCGCGAGACCCAGTACTTC

J gene: TRBJ2-7
V gene: TRBV27
D gene: NA
clone size: many
CDR3 protein: CASSPYGIPRSYEQYF
CDR3 DNA: TGTGCCAGCAGCCCTTACGGGATACCGCGTTCCTACGAGCAGTACTTC

J gene: TRBJ1-4
V gene: TRBV7-9
D gene: NA
clone size: NA
CDR3 protein: CASSPWTAATNEKLFF
CDR3 DNA: TGTGCCAGCAGCCCCTGGACGGCAGCAACTAATGAAAAACTGTTTTTT

J gene: TRBJ1-2
V gene: TRBV12-3/TRBV12-4
D gene: NA
clone size: many
CDR3 protein: CASTIGQLGGYTF
CDR3 DNA: TGTGCCAGCACCATCGGACAGTTGGGGGGCTACACCTTC

J gene: TRBJ2-3
V gene: TRBV20-1
D gene: TRBD2
clone size: few
CDR3 protein: CSARLLAKGSDTQYF
CDR3 DNA: TGCAGTGCTAGGTTACTAGCGAAGGGCTCAGATACGCAGTATTTT

J gene: TRBJ2-3
V gene: TRBV12-3/TRBV12-4
D gene: NA
clone size: many
CDR3 protein: CASSLGRVAQYF
CDR3 DNA: TGTGCCAGCAGTTTAGGTCGGGTTGCGCAGTATTTT

J gene: TRBJ1-4
V gene: TRBV3-1
D gene: NA
clone size: few
CDR3 protein: CASSPVRGKGFNEKLFF
CDR3 DNA: TGTGCCAGCAGCCCCGTACGCGGAAAGGGATTTAATGAAAAACTGTTTTTT

J gene: TRBJ1-2
V gene: TRBV27
D gene: NA
clone size: few
CDR3 protein: CASSRQQGSYGYTF
CDR3 DNA: TGTGCCAGCAGTCGGCAACAGGGCAGCTATGGCTACACCTTC

J gene: TRBJ2-7
V gene: TRBV5-6
D gene: NA
clone size: few
CDR3 protein: CASSLSGFAEQYF
CDR3 DNA: TGTGCCAGCAGCTTGTCGGGTTTCGCCGAGCAGTACTTC

J gene: TRBJ1-1
V gene: TRBV18
D gene: TRBD1
clone size: few
CDR3 protein: CASSPGQGSNTEAFF
CDR3 DNA: TGTGCCAGCTCACCAGGACAGGGCTCGAACACTGAAGCTTTCTTT

J gene: TRBJ2-3
V gene: TRBV29-1
D gene: NA
clone size: many
CDR3 protein: CSVEAGTGTDTQYF
CDR3 DNA: TGCAGCGTAGAGGCAGGGACCGGCACAGATACGCAGTATTTT

J gene: TRBJ2-2
V gene: TRBV6-2/TRBV6-3
D gene: NA
clone size: NA
CDR3 protein: CASSYGGFESGELFF
CDR3 DNA: TGTGCCAGCAGTTATGGCGGCTTTGAATCCGGGGAGCTGTTTTTT

J gene: TRBJ2-7
V gene: TRBV7-9
D gene: TRBD2
clone size: many
CDR3 protein: CASSLTSGASYEQYF
CDR3 DNA: TGTGCCAGCAGCTTAACTAGCGGGGCGTCCTACGAGCAGTACTTC

J gene: TRBJ1-4
V gene: TRBV6-2/TRBV6-3
D gene: TRBD1
clone size: few
CDR3 protein: CASTEQGISEKLFF
CDR3 DNA: TGTGCCAGCACGGAACAGGGGATTAGTGAAAAACTGTTTTTT

J gene: TRBJ2-7
V gene: TRBV15
D gene: NA
clone size: NA
CDR3 protein: CATSRDGGKREQYF
CDR3 DNA: TGTGCCACCAGCAGAGATGGGGGGAAGCGCGAGCAGTACTTC

J gene: TRBJ2-5
V gene: TRBV11-2
D gene: NA
clone size: many
CDR3 protein: CASSLRFRETETQYF
CDR3 DNA: TGTGCCAGCAGCTTAAGGTTCAGGGAAACGGAGACCCAGTACTTC

J gene: TRBJ1-2
V gene: TRBV6-6
D gene: TRBD1
clone size: few
CDR3 protein: CASSNQLTGYGYTF
CDR3 DNA: TGTGCCAGCAGCAACCAACTGACAGGGTATGGCTACACCTTC

J gene: TRBJ2-7
V gene: TRBV11-3
D gene: NA
clone size: many
CDR3 protein: CASSPGPGMGEQYF
CDR3 DNA: TGTGCCAGCAGTCCGGGACCGGGGATGGGCGAGCAGTACTTC

J gene: TRBJ2-3
V gene: TRBV7-9
D gene: TRBD1
clone size: NA
CDR3 protein: CASSLDPGQGTDTQYF
CDR3 DNA: TGTGCCAGCAGCTTAGATCCGGGACAGGGTACTGATACGCAGTATTTT

J gene: TRBJ2-7
V gene: TRBV11-2
D gene: NA
clone size: few
CDR3 protein: CASSLDLGSEQYF
CDR3 DNA: TGTGCCAGCAGCTTAGATCTAGGGTCCGAGCAGTACTTC

J gene: TRBJ1-1
V gene: TRBV20-1
D gene: NA
clone size: many
CDR3 protein: CSAREPGMNTEAFF
CDR3 DNA: TGCAGTGCTAGAGAGCCGGGCATGAACACTGAAGCTTTCTTT

J gene: TRBJ1-1
V gene: TRBV6-2/TRBV6-3
D gene: TRBD1
clone size: few
CDR3 protein: CASSRWTGANTEAFF
CDR3 DNA: TGTGCCAGCAGTCGATGGACAGGGGCGAACACTGAAGCTTTCTTT

J gene: TRBJ1-6
V gene: TRBV12-3/TRBV12-4
D gene: NA
clone size: many
CDR3 protein: CASSFPNSPLHF
CDR3 DNA: TGTGCCAGCAGTTTCCCGAATTCACCCCTCCACTTT

J gene: TRBJ2-5
V gene: TRBV7-9
D gene: NA
clone size: few
CDR3 protein: CASSTTAGTAFMGRETQYF
CDR3 DNA: TGTGCCAGCAGCACTACTGCCGGGACTGCCTTCATGGGACGAGAGACCCAGTACTTC

J gene: TRBJ1-1
V gene: TRBV7-6
D gene: TRBD1
clone size: few
CDR3 protein: CASGRGTNTEAFF
CDR3 DNA: TGTGCCAGCGGCAGGGGGACGAACACTGAAGCTTTCTTT

J gene: TRBJ2-1
V gene: TRBV5-1
D gene: NA
clone size: NA
CDR3 protein: CATSQGWSYNEQFF
CDR3 DNA: TGCGCCACCTCACAGGGTTGGTCCTACAATGAGCAGTTCTTC

J gene: TRBJ1-5
V gene: TRBV3-1
D gene: TRBD1
clone size: few
CDR3 protein: CASSQDYTGGTSNQPQHF
CDR3 DNA: TGTGCCAGCAGCCAAGATTATACAGGGGGCACGAGCAATCAGCCCCAGCATTTT

J gene: TRBJ1-5
V gene: TRBV20-1
D gene: NA
clone size: NA
CDR3 protein: CSASLAGGNQPQHF
CDR3 DNA: TGCAGTGCTAGCCTGGCAGGAGGCAATCAGCCCCAGCATTTT

J gene: TRBJ2-1
V gene: TRBV5-6
D gene: NA
clone size: NA
CDR3 protein: CASSLEGSYPEQFF
CDR3 DNA: TGTGCCAGCAGCTTGGAAGGCTCATATCCGGAGCAGTTCTTC

J gene: TRBJ2-2
V gene: TRBV6-2/TRBV6-3
D gene: TRBD1
clone size: NA
CDR3 protein: CASSVPDRDFNTGELFF
CDR3 DNA: TGTGCCAGCAGTGTCCCCGACAGGGATTTCAACACCGGGGAGCTGTTTTTT

J gene: TRBJ2-3
V gene: TRBV14
D gene: TRBD2
clone size: many
CDR3 protein: CASSQEAGGTQYF
CDR3 DNA: TGTGCCAGCAGCCAAGAGGCGGGGGGAACGCAGTATTTT

J gene: TRBJ2-1
V gene: TRBV6-2/TRBV6-3
D gene: NA
clone size: NA
CDR3 protein: CASSYKEGLFF
CDR3 DNA: TGTGCCAGCAGTTACAAGGAGGGTCTGTTCTTC

J gene: TRBJ2-2
V gene: TRBV7-2
D gene: NA
clone size: few
CDR3 protein: CASTKTRTESGELFF
CDR3 DNA: TGTGCCAGCACCAAAACAAGGACCGAGTCGGGGGAGCTGTTTTTT

J gene: TRBJ1-1
V gene: TRBV7-3
D gene: NA
clone size: many
CDR3 protein: CASSPAYGGEAFF
CDR3 DNA: TGTGCCAGCAGCCCCGCATACGGGGGCGAGGCTTTCTTT

J gene: TRBJ2-7
V gene: TRBV6-5
D gene: NA
clone size: NA
CDR3 protein: CASSVSRGSSYEQYF
CDR3 DNA: TGTGCCAGCAGCGTATCCCGGGGGAGCTCCTACGAGCAGTACTTC

J gene: TRBJ2-2
V gene: TRBV5-1
D gene: NA
clone size: NA
CDR3 protein: CASRDPNTGELFF
CDR3 DNA: TGCGCCAGCCGGGACCCGAACACCGGGGAGCTGTTTTTT

J gene: TRBJ1-1
V gene: TRBV9
D gene: NA
clone size: few
CDR3 protein: CASSSHSYTEAFF
CDR3 DNA: TGTGCCAGCAGCTCTCACAGCTACACTGAAGCTTTCTTT

J gene: TRBJ1-5
V gene: TRBV7-8
D gene: NA
clone size: many
CDR3 protein: CASSLIRSNQPQHF
CDR3 DNA: TGTGCCAGCAGCTTAATTCGTAGCAATCAGCCCCAGCATTTT

J gene: TRBJ1-2
V gene: TRBV12-5
D gene: NA
clone size: few
CDR3 protein: CASGFVQGGNYGYTF
CDR3 DNA: TGTGCTAGTGGTTTCGTGCAGGGAGGCAACTATGGCTACACCTTC

J gene: TRBJ1-6
V gene: TRBV25-1
D gene: NA
clone size: few
CDR3 protein: CASSDYNSPLHF
CDR3 DNA: TGTGCCAGCAGTGATTATAATTCACCCCTCCACTTT

J gene: TRBJ2-3
V gene: TRBV10-3
D gene: NA
clone size: few
CDR3 protein: CAIRAETDTQYF
CDR3 DNA: TGTGCCATCAGGGCCGAAACAGATACGCAGTATTTT

J gene: TRBJ1-5
V gene: TRBV20-1
D gene: TRBD1
clone size: NA
CDR3 protein: CSARDRQGPNQPQHF
CDR3 DNA: TGCAGTGCTAGGGACAGACAGGGACCGAATCAGCCCCAGCATTTT

J gene: TRBJ2-5
V gene: TRBV11-2
D gene: TRBD2
clone size: many
CDR3 protein: CASSSTSGTQETQYF
CDR3 DNA: TGTGCCAGCAGTTCCACTAGCGGGACCCAAGAGACCCAGTACTTC

J gene: TRBJ2-7
V gene: TRBV6-2/TRBV6-3
D gene: TRBD2
clone size: NA
CDR3 protein: CASSRLAGFYEQYF
CDR3 DNA: TGTGCCAGCAGTCGACTAGCGGGGTTCTACGAGCAGTACTTC

J gene: TRBJ1-5
V gene: TRBV7-9
D gene: TRBD1
clone size: many
CDR3 protein: CASSLGTGPNQPQHF
CDR3 DNA: TGTGCCAGCAGCTTGGGGACAGGGCCCAATCAGCCCCAGCATTTT

J gene: TRBJ1-1
V gene: TRBV2
D gene: NA
clone size: once
CDR3 protein: CASSQNWGTMNTEAFF
CDR3 DNA: TGTGCCAGCAGCCAAAATTGGGGTACCATGAACACTGAAGCTTTCTTT

J gene: TRBJ1-1
V gene: TRBV19
D gene: NA
clone size: few
CDR3 protein: CASTMLSEAFF
CDR3 DNA: TGTGCCAGTACCATGCTATCTGAAGCTTTCTTT

J gene: TRBJ1-2
V gene: TRBV11-2
D gene: NA
clone size: few
CDR3 protein: CASSLDRVLNYGYTF
CDR3 DNA: TGTGCCAGCAGCTTAGACAGGGTCCTTAACTATGGCTACACCTTC

J gene: TRBJ2-4
V gene: TRBV18
D gene: NA
clone size: many
CDR3 protein: CASSPSGAGAKNIQYF
CDR3 DNA: TGTGCCAGCTCCCCCTCGGGGGCAGGGGCCAAAAACATTCAGTACTTC

J gene: TRBJ2-7
V gene: TRBV7-2
D gene: NA
clone size: many
CDR3 protein: CASSLWTYEQYF
CDR3 DNA: TGTGCCAGCAGCTTGTGGACCTACGAGCAGTACTTC

J gene: TRBJ1-2
V gene: TRBV29-1
D gene: TRBD1
clone size: few
CDR3 protein: CSAKQGDYGYTF
CDR3 DNA: TGCAGCGCCAAACAGGGGGACTATGGCTACACCTTC

J gene: TRBJ2-2
V gene: TRBV4-3
D gene: NA
clone size: few
CDR3 protein: CASSQDRQDHTGELFF
CDR3 DNA: TGCGCCAGCAGCCAAGATAGACAGGACCACACCGGGGAGCTGTTTTTT

J gene: TRBJ2-1
V gene: TRBV11-3
D gene: NA
clone size: NA
CDR3 protein: CASSPSTWGLNNEQFF
CDR3 DNA: TGTGCCAGCAGCCCCTCGACTTGGGGACTCAACAATGAGCAGTTCTTC

J gene: TRBJ2-5
V gene: TRBV11-2
D gene: NA
clone size: few
CDR3 protein: CASSFTRQETQYF
CDR3 DNA: TGTGCCAGCAGCTTTACTAGGCAAGAGACCCAGTACTTC